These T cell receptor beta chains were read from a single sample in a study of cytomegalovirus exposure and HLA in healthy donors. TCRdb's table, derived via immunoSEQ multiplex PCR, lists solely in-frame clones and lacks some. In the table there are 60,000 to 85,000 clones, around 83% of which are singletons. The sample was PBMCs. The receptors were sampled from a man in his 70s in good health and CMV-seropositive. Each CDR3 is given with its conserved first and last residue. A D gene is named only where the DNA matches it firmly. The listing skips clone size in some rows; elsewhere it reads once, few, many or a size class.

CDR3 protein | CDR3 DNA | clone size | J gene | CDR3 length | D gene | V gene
CASSYRDEQYF | TGTGCTAGCAGCTACAGGGATGAGCAGTACTTC | - | TRBJ2-7 | 11 | - | TRBV7-7
CSVEDRDRGRNEQYF | TGCAGCGTTGAAGATCGGGACAGGGGGCGGAACGAGCAGTACTTC | - | TRBJ2-7 | 15 | TRBD1 | TRBV29-1
CWGQGLSEQYF | TGTTGGGGACAGGGGTTGTCCGAGCAGTACTTC | - | TRBJ2-7 | 11 | TRBD1 | TRBV5-3
CASSSNRGPLNEQFF | TGTGCCAGCAGCTCTAACAGGGGCCCGTTAAATGAGCAGTTCTTC | - | TRBJ2-1 | 15 | TRBD1 | TRBV13
CASSQGRYASGADQETQYF | TGCGCCAGCAGCCAAGGGCGCTATGCTAGCGGGGCAGACCAAGAGACCCAGTACTTC | - | TRBJ2-5 | 19 | TRBD2 | TRBV4-1
CAFSGGERAWNTEAFF | TGTGCTTTTTCAGGGGGCGAAAGAGCGTGGAACACTGAAGCTTTCTTT | - | TRBJ1-1 | 16 | TRBD1 | TRBV5-4
CASSQGALAGDYNEQFF | TGCGCCAGCAGCCAAGGAGCCCTTGCGGGGGACTACAATGAGCAGTTCTTC | - | TRBJ2-1 | 17 | TRBD2 | TRBV4-3
CASNPGLAVSYEQYF | TGTGCCAGCAATCCGGGACTAGCGGTCTCCTACGAGCAGTACTTC | - | TRBJ2-7 | 15 | TRBD2 | TRBV2
CASSPDWRADTEAFF | TGCGCCAGCAGCCCAGACTGGCGGGCGGACACTGAAGCTTTCTTT | - | TRBJ1-1 | 15 | - | TRBV4-1
CASRQRTASSYEQYF | TGTGCCAGTAGACAAAGGACAGCCAGCTCCTACGAGCAGTACTTC | - | TRBJ2-7 | 15 | - | TRBV19
CASSQTGQYYGYTF | TGTGCCAGCTCCCAAACGGGACAGTACTATGGCTACACCTTC | - | TRBJ1-2 | 14 | TRBD1 | TRBV18
CASKGRGGYTGELFF | TGTGCCTCAAAGGGCAGGGGAGGGTACACCGGGGAGCTGTTTTTT | - | TRBJ2-2 | 15 | - | TRBV2
CAWSPADTQYF | TGTGCCTGGAGTCCGGCAGATACGCAGTATTTT | - | TRBJ2-3 | 11 | - | TRBV30
CASSSGGHSPLHF | TGTGCCAGCAGCTCAGGGGGCCATTCACCCCTCCACTTT | - | TRBJ1-6 | 13 | TRBD1 | TRBV7-9
CASSQTTGGDGYTF | TGTGCCAGCAGCCAGACGACAGGGGGAGATGGCTACACCTTC | - | TRBJ1-2 | 14 | TRBD1 | TRBV7-2
CASRITGRETQYF | TGTGCCAGCAGGATTACAGGGCGAGAGACCCAGTACTTC | - | TRBJ2-5 | 13 | - | TRBV2
CASSQDYGGSPNEQYF | TGCGCCAGCAGCCAAGATTACGGCGGGAGCCCTAATGAGCAGTACTTC | - | TRBJ2-7 | 16 | TRBD2 | TRBV4-1
CASREPGQIISGANVLTF | TGTGCCAGCAGGGAACCGGGACAGATTATCTCTGGGGCCAACGTCCTGACTTTC | - | TRBJ2-6 | 18 | TRBD1 | TRBV7-9
CASSTGLARGHIQYF | TGTGCCAGCAGCACGGGACTAGCGAGGGGTCACATTCAGTACTTC | few | TRBJ2-4 | 15 | TRBD2 | TRBV9
CASSWGSTDTQYF | TGTGCCAGCAGTTGGGGCAGCACAGATACGCAGTATTTT | - | TRBJ2-3 | 13 | - | TRBV6-5
CASSLSWTSGGSRNIQYF | TGTGCCAGCAGCCTTAGTTGGACTAGCGGGGGCTCAAGAAACATTCAGTACTTC | once | TRBJ2-4 | 18 | TRBD2 | TRBV4-2
CAWSVGQDFSSYNSPLHF | TGTGCCTGGAGTGTAGGTCAGGACTTTTCCTCCTATAATTCACCCCTCCACTTT | few | TRBJ1-6 | 18 | - | TRBV30
CAWSVRGGEKLFF | TGTGCCTGGAGTGTACGGGGGGGAGAAAAACTGTTTTTT | - | TRBJ1-4 | 13 | - | TRBV30
CASSTGTENEKLFF | TGTGCCAGTAGTACCGGGACAGAGAATGAAAAACTGTTTTTT | - | TRBJ1-4 | 14 | TRBD1 | TRBV19
CAWSAGINYGYTF | TGTGCCTGGAGCGCGGGTATTAACTATGGCTACACCTTC | - | TRBJ1-2 | 13 | - | TRBV30
CASSSDPGTRDNEQFF | TGCGCCAGCAGCTCGGATCCCGGGACTAGAGACAATGAGCAGTTCTTC | once | TRBJ2-1 | 16 | TRBD2 | TRBV5-1
CASSLAVVGVDTQYF | TGTGCCAGCAGCTTAGCGGTAGTAGGAGTTGATACGCAGTATTTT | - | TRBJ2-3 | 15 | - | TRBV7-2
CASSDRMTGLIDQPQHF | TGTGCCAGCAGTGATCGTATGACAGGGCTCATCGATCAGCCCCAGCATTTT | once | TRBJ1-5 | 17 | TRBD1 | TRBV6-1
CASSLTSVSYEQYF | TGTGCCAGCAGCCTTACTAGCGTATCCTACGAGCAGTACTTC | - | TRBJ2-7 | 14 | TRBD2 | TRBV28
CASRKGQGTPEAFF | TGTGCCAGCAGAAAGGGACAGGGGACCCCTGAAGCTTTCTTT | - | TRBJ1-1 | 14 | TRBD1 | TRBV7-6
CASSSGLGLNEKLFF | TGTGCCAGCAGCTCCGGTTTGGGCCTTAATGAAAAACTGTTTTTT | - | TRBJ1-4 | 15 | - | TRBV7-9
CASSLSGTYEQYF | TGTGCCAGCAGCTTGTCAGGGACCTACGAGCAGTACTTC | - | TRBJ2-7 | 13 | - | TRBV5-4